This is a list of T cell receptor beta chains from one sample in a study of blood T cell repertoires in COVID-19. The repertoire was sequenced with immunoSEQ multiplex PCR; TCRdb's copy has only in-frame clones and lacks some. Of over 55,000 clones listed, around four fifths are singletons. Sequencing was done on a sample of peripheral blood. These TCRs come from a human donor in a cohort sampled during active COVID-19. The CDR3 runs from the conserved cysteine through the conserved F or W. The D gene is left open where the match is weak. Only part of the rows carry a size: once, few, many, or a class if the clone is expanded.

TGTGCCAGCAGTTTTGGTCGAGGCACCAGCTCAGAGACCCAGTACTTC	CASSFGRGTSSETQYF	TRBJ2-5	TRBV28	.	.
TGTGCCAGTACAGGTTCAAGGCCGGGGGTCAATCAGCCCCAGCATTTT	CASTGSRPGVNQPQHF	TRBJ1-5	TRBV19	few	.
TGTGCCAGCAGCCCGGGACACTACGGCACAGATACGCAGTATTTT	CASSPGHYGTDTQYF	TRBJ2-3	TRBV3-1/TRBV3-2	.	.
TGTGCCAGCAGCTTGGGTACAGATAGCAATCAGCCCCAGCATTTT	CASSLGTDSNQPQHF	TRBJ1-5	TRBV7-6	.	.
TGTGCCAGCAGCCTCTCCGGGACAGGGATCTTTGGCTACACCTTC	CASSLSGTGIFGYTF	TRBJ1-2	TRBV5-6	.	TRBD1
TGTGCCAGCAGTCAGCGGGACGAGCAGTACTTC	CASSQRDEQYF	TRBJ2-7	TRBV6-2/TRBV6-3	.	.
TGCAGCGCCGTGAGGGGGTTCGCAGATACGCAGTATTTT	CSAVRGFADTQYF	TRBJ2-3	TRBV29-1	.	.
TGCGCCAGCAGCCAAGAAAACACCGCGGCTGGAAACACCATATATTTT	CASSQENTAAGNTIYF	TRBJ1-3	TRBV4-1	.	.
TGTGCCAGCAGCAAAAAAAGGGACAGGGGGGCGATCTTCTACGAGCAGTACTTC	CASSKKRDRGAIFYEQYF	TRBJ2-7	TRBV21-1	many	.
TGCGCCAGCAGCTTGAACGCGGGGGGGAGCTCCTACAATGAGCAGTTCTTC	CASSLNAGGSSYNEQFF	TRBJ2-1	TRBV5-1	.	TRBD2
TGCGCCAGCAGCCCGGACAGGGTAAAGATGAGTGGCTACACCTTC	CASSPDRVKMSGYTF	TRBJ1-2	TRBV4-3	.	TRBD1
TGTGCCAGCGTCGGGCAGGGGCCCTATAATTCACCCCTCCACTTT	CASVGQGPYNSPLHF	TRBJ1-6	TRBV6-5	few	.
TGCGCCAGCAGCTTACACCCCAGGGAGCAGTACTTC	CASSLHPREQYF	TRBJ2-7	TRBV5-1	.	.
TGTGCCAGTACTCACACCCCCTTGACAGGGTACGGCTACACCTTC	CASTHTPLTGYGYTF	TRBJ1-2	TRBV19	.	TRBD1
TGTGCCAGCAGTTACCGGGGAAGAGACCAGCCCCAGCATTTT	CASSYRGRDQPQHF	TRBJ1-5	TRBV6-6	.	.
TGTGCCAGCAGCTCAGGACTACAGAACACCGGGGAGCTGTTTTTT	CASSSGLQNTGELFF	TRBJ2-2	TRBV7-3	.	.
TGCAGTGCAAGCCCCGGGGAGACCCAGTACTTC	CSASPGETQYF	TRBJ2-5	TRBV20-1	few	.
TGCGCCAGCAGCTTGGCGCGGGAGGACAGGCTTCATGACGAGGCTTTCTTT	CASSLAREDRLHDEAFF	TRBJ1-1	TRBV5-1	.	TRBD1
TGTGCCAGCAGGGACAGGGGCCACGAGCAGTACTTC	CASRDRGHEQYF	TRBJ2-7	TRBV27	.	TRBD1
TGCGCCAGCAGGCGCGGACAGGGGGAAAAACTGTTTTTT	CASRRGQGEKLFF	TRBJ1-4	TRBV10-2	once	TRBD1
TGTGCCAGCAGTGAGCAGGGGGCCTTTGGTCCCGAGCAGTACTTC	CASSEQGAFGPEQYF	TRBJ2-7	TRBV6-1	.	TRBD1
TGTGCCAGCAGCACCGGACAGGGCAAATACGAGCAGTACTTC	CASSTGQGKYEQYF	TRBJ2-7	TRBV7-3	.	TRBD1
TGTGCCAGCAGTGAATATGGGCCCACATCTGGACTGTTTTTT	CASSEYGPTSGLFF	TRBJ1-4	TRBV25-1	.	.
TGTGCCAGCACTCCCCAGGGTAATGAAAAACTGTTTTTT	CASTPQGNEKLFF	TRBJ1-4	TRBV7-2	.	.
TGTGCCAGCAGCCACGACAGGGGATTCACTGAAGCTTTCTTT	CASSHDRGFTEAFF	TRBJ1-1	TRBV4-2	.	TRBD1
TGTGCCAGCAGTGATGTGGGCCAGCCCCAGCATTTT	CASSDVGQPQHF	TRBJ1-5	TRBV6-1	.	.
TGTGCCAGTAGTGCCAATAGAGGGACAGGAAATAACTATGGCTACACCTTC	CASSANRGTGNNYGYTF	TRBJ1-2	TRBV19	.	TRBD1
TGTGCCAGCAGTTCTAGGCGTACTGAAGCTTTCTTT	CASSSRRTEAFF	TRBJ1-1	TRBV27	few	.
TGTGCTGTCGGGGGGGTCCCAGATACGCAGTATTTT	CAVGGVPDTQYF	TRBJ2-3	TRBV12-5	once	TRBD2
TGTGCCAGCAGCCCAATGGGCGGGGAATGGGAGCAGTACTTC	CASSPMGGEWEQYF	TRBJ2-7	TRBV7-2	few	.
TGTGCCAGCAGTTTGGAGGGCGGGTTGGCAGAGACCCAGTACTTC	CASSLEGGLAETQYF	TRBJ2-5	TRBV27	.	.
TGCGCCAGCAGCCCAAATTCGACTCCTGGAGGCGAGCAGTACTTC	CASSPNSTPGGEQYF	TRBJ2-7	TRBV5-1	.	.
TGTGCCAGTAGTAGATACGGGGGACTAGCGGGAGTGATAGATACGCAGTATTTT	CASSRYGGLAGVIDTQYF	TRBJ2-3	TRBV19	.	TRBD2
TGTGCCAGCAGCCTAGCTTCGAACCCGACAGGGACGCGCCAAGAGACCCAGTACTTC	CASSLASNPTGTRQETQYF	TRBJ2-5	TRBV7-8	.	TRBD1
TGTGCCAGTAGTATTGGGGGAGGGACCACTGAAGCTTTCTTT	CASSIGGGTTEAFF	TRBJ1-1	TRBV19	few	.
TGTGCCAGCAGCTTACGACAGGGGGGTGGCTACACCTTC	CASSLRQGGGYTF	TRBJ1-2	TRBV5-4	.	TRBD1
TGTGCCAGCTCACCACCGGGACAGGGGGCCGATTCACCCCTCCACTTT	CASSPPGQGADSPLHF	TRBJ1-6	TRBV18	few	TRBD1
TGTGTCACAAGACAGGAAACTAATGAAAAACTGTTTTTT	CVTRQETNEKLFF	TRBJ1-4	TRBV12-3/TRBV12-4	.	.
TGTGCCACCAGCAGAGATCGGGCTAGCGGGGGGATACAGATAAGCACAGATACGCAGTATTTT	CATSRDRASGGIQISTDTQYF	TRBJ2-3	TRBV15	.	TRBD2
TGTGCCAGCAGCGCCCCGGGTAGCGGGAGGGTCGACACCGGGGAGCTGTTTTTT	CASSAPGSGRVDTGELFF	TRBJ2-2	TRBV9	once	TRBD2
TGTGCCAGCAGCCCCTCTGGGGCCCAAAATGAAAAACTGTTTTTT	CASSPSGAQNEKLFF	TRBJ1-4	TRBV5-4	.	.
TGTGCCAGTAGACAGGGGGCAGATACGCAGTATTTT	CASRQGADTQYF	TRBJ2-3	TRBV19	.	TRBD1
TGTGCCAGCAGCATACTCTACAATGAGCAGTTCTTC	CASSILYNEQFF	TRBJ2-1	TRBV11-2	few	.
TGTGCCAGCAGCTTACTTCAAGAGACCCAGTACTTC	CASSLLQETQYF	TRBJ2-5	TRBV7-8	once	.
TGCGCCAGCAGCCTCCCTACAGAGAACACTGAAGCTTTCTTT	CASSLPTENTEAFF	TRBJ1-1	TRBV4-1	.	.
TGTGCCAGCAGTCACACCGGGACAGGAGACTACGAGCAGTACTTC	CASSHTGTGDYEQYF	TRBJ2-7	TRBV5-8	.	TRBD1
TGTGCCACCAGTGCTCGGACTAGCACAGATACGCAGTATTTT	CATSARTSTDTQYF	TRBJ2-3	TRBV24-1	.	.
TGTGCCAGTAGAGGGACAGTCGCACGATCGGATGAAAAACTGTTTTTT	CASRGTVARSDEKLFF	TRBJ1-4	TRBV19	many	TRBD1
TGCGCCAGCAGCTTGAGGGGGTTCCGAACCTCTGAAGATACGCAGTATTTT	CASSLRGFRTSEDTQYF	TRBJ2-3	TRBV5-1	many	.
TGTGCCAGCAGCTCCGGGACAGGTGGTCATAACACCATATATTTT	CASSSGTGGHNTIYF	TRBJ1-3	TRBV11-3	once	TRBD1
TGTGCCAGCAGCTACCTCCCGGGACAGGGTGATGAAAAACTGTTTTTT	CASSYLPGQGDEKLFF	TRBJ1-4	TRBV6-5	.	TRBD1
TGTGCCAGCAACCAGGCCCCTTTGCCCCAGCATTTT	CASNQAPLPQHF	TRBJ1-5	TRBV6-5	few	.
TGCGCCAGCAGCCAACCTTTCGGGACAGCACTGTTTTTT	CASSQPFGTALFF	TRBJ1-4	TRBV4-1	.	TRBD1